This T cell receptor beta chain was sequenced in a study of response to subunit inactivated influenza vaccine. One entry per CDR3 protein, called by TCRdb with MiXCR from the RT-PCR reads. This repertoire shows 650,000 or so distinct CDR3 sequences, approximately 15% found once; its top ten account for about 7.6%. V lost 0 bases, J lost 6 bases, and 10 bases lay in between. CDR1 SGHDT and CDR2 YYEEEE come from the germline V gene. The CDR3 is made up of 13 amino acids. This sequence was found in a middle-aged man who received an inactivated influenza vaccine. The specimen was PBMCs from blood, collected approximately 15 days before vaccination. The chain recombines TRBV5-6 with TRBJ2-7; D unclear. CDR3 amino acids: CASSLGSVFEQYF. The DNA for the CDR3 is TGTGCCAGCAGCTTGGGATCGGTTTTCGAGCAGTACTTC. Complete variable domain (other parts from reference TRBV5-6 and TRBJ2-7): DAGVTQSPTHLIKTRGQQVTLRCSPKSGHDTVSWYQQALGQGPQFIFQYYEEEERQRGNFPDRFSGHQFPNYSSELNVNALLLGDSALYLCASSLGSVFEQYFGPGTRLTVT.